The 25 T cell receptor beta chains in this list originate from one sample, sequenced in a study of liver allograft versus peripheral blood T cells. Study-wide background: The authors compared T cell receptor repertoires in transplanted livers with those in the peripheral blood of recipients.

One entry per CDR3 protein, called by TCRdb with MiXCR from the reads. In the table there are roughly 7,800 distinct CDR3 sequences, around a sixth of which are singletons. These receptors all come from a human patient who had a liver transplant. The graft donor may have contributed some T cells.

In its sample, this clonotype was seen many times. The V call is TRBV6-5, the J call TRBJ1-5, with D tentatively TRBD1 (6 bases). The CDR3 contains 12 residues. Trimming removed 6 bases at V and 12 bases at J, with 15 bases between. CDR1 and CDR2 (germline): MNHEY, SVGAGI. The CDR3 loop reads CASSRPKGDQHF. The CDR3 region has the DNA TGTGCCAGCAGCCGCCCTAAGGGGGACCAGCATTTT.

The DNA for the CDR3 is TGTGCCAGAAGCTCCGGGACCGAAACCTACGAGCAGTACTTC. Translated: CARSSGTETYEQYF. The chain employs TRBV5-3 and TRBJ2-7, with D possibly called TRBD1 or TRBD2 (5 bases each). TRBV5-3 is reported as an ORF; its role is uncertain. The length of the CDR3 is 14 residues. V was clipped by 3 bases and J by 2 bases, with 12 bases between them.

In this sample, this clonotype turned up many times. The chain couples TRBV12-3 or TRBV12-4 to TRBJ1-1; no definite D call. The CDR3 is made up of 16 amino acids. V was cut by 1 base and J by 5 bases, with 17 bases left in between. The CDR3 coding sequence is TGTGCCAGCAGTTTAGGAGTCCCGGGCGTAGGAACTGAAGCTTTCTTT. Its translation is CASSLGVPGVGTEAFF.

V usage is TRBV18 and J usage is TRBJ1-4; D might be TRBD1 (5 bases). The CDR3 has 15 residues. The germline gives CDR1 KGHSH, CDR2 LQKENI. The V gene lost 0 bases and the J gene lost 8 bases, with 13 bases spanning the gap. Here the CDR3 reads CASSPPVRAGEKLFF. CDR3 sequence (DNA): TGTGCCAGCTCACCACCGGTCAGGGCGGGGGAAAAACTGTTTTTT. Complete variable domain (other parts from reference TRBV18 and TRBJ1-4): NAGVMQNPRHLVRRRGQEARLRCSPMKGHSHVYWYRQLPEEGLKFMVYLQKENIIDESGMPKERFSAEFPKEGPSILRIQQVVRGDSAAYFCASSPPVRAGEKLFFGSGTQLSVL.

CDR3 nucleotide sequence: TGTGCCAGCAGCTTAGAGGGCAGGGGTTATGAGCAGTTCTTC. It encodes CASSLEGRGYEQFF. This chain connects TRBV7-2 to TRBJ2-1; a weak D match, TRBD1 (6 bases). This CDR3 has 14 amino acids. Trimming cost V 1 base and J 8 bases, with 12 bases left between them. From germline, CDR1 is SGHTA and CDR2 FQGNSA.

In this sample, this clonotype is medium-sized. The chain joins TRBV18 to TRBJ2-7, with D perhaps TRBD1 (5 bases). This CDR3 region has 14 residues. Germline V lookup: CDR1 KGHSH, CDR2 LQKENI. Trimming took 2 bases from V and 2 from J, leaving 10 bases between them. The CDR3 loop is CASSPNRTPYEQYF. The CDR3 coding sequence is TGTGCCAGCTCACCAAACAGGACACCCTACGAGCAGTACTTC.

CDR3 DNA: TGTGCCAGCAGTTTCCGAGGGGGGGCAGATGACACCGGGGAGCTGTTTTTT. It specifies CASSFRGGADDTGELFF. The V call is TRBV12-3 or TRBV12-4, the J call TRBJ2-2, with D possibly matching TRBD2 (7 bases). This CDR3 is 17 amino acids long. V lost 3 bases, J lost 3 bases, and 17 bases lay in between.

Within the sample, this clonotype is medium-sized. In nucleotides, the CDR3 is TGTGCCAGCAGTTACTTGAGGGCCAACTATGGCTACACCTTC. This sequence encodes CASSYLRANYGYTF. The V gene is TRBV6-6, the J gene TRBJ1-2; D ambiguous. Germline V gene lookup returns CDR1 MNHNY and CDR2 SVGAGI (reference sequence). V gave up 1 base and J gave up 2 bases, with 8 bases separating them. The CDR3 spans 14 residues.

This clonotype was picked up many times. The rearrangement uses TRBV12-3 or TRBV12-4 and TRBJ1-1; D gene ambiguous. CDR3 length: 13 amino acids. The ends were cut back, 3 bases at V and 6 bases at J, with 11 bases in the middle. DNA for the CDR3: TGTGCCAGCAGTTTCGTCCGACGGGCTGAAGCTTTCTTT. This gives the protein CASSFVRRAEAFF.

In its sample, this clonotype was seen once. A much larger clone is a single base away; this may be a read error. The chain links TRBV27 to TRBJ1-1; no definite D call. The CDR3 extends over 13 amino acids. Per the germline V gene, CDR1 is MNHEY and CDR2 is SMNVEV (reference sequence). CDR3 residues: CASSSQSNSEAFF. The CDR3 DNA reads TGTGCCAGCAGTTCCCAGTCGAACTCTGAAGCTTTCTTT.

This clonotype ranks as medium-sized. The J gene is TRBJ1-5, the V gene TRBV18; 8 nucleotides match TRBD1. J lost 4 bases, V lost 6 bases, and 5 bases had no gene match. The CDR3 covers 14 residues. The germline CDR1 and CDR2 sequences are KGHSH and LQKENI. CDR3 nucleotides: TGTGCCAGCTCCGCCACAGGGGGTAATCAGCCCCAGCATTTT. Translating it yields CASSATGGNQPQHF.

This clonotype appeared many times. The chain recombines TRBV10-3 with TRBJ2-7, with D uncertain. Looked up from germline, CDR1 is ENHRY and CDR2 is SYGVKD. The length of the CDR3 is 11 residues. Trimming stripped 7 bases from V and 2 bases from J, with 6 bases between. CDR3 amino acids: CAITQTYEQYF. In DNA form, the CDR3 reads TGTGCCATCACGCAGACCTACGAGCAGTACTTC.

This clonotype occurred a few times. In DNA, the CDR3 is TGTGCCAGCAGCTGGGGGGGGGCAGGGTGGGATGAGCAGTTCTTC. Amino acids: CASSWGGAGWDEQFF. This chain links TRBV7-9 with TRBJ2-1; D possibly corresponds to TRBD2 (7 bases). The ends were cut back, 4 bases at V and 8 bases at J, with 18 bases in the middle. Germline CDR1 reads SEHNR; CDR2 reads FQNEAQ (reference sequence). The CDR3 is 15 amino acids.

By share of the sample, this clonotype is medium-sized. V gene TRBV14 combines with J gene TRBJ1-6; perhaps TRBD1 as D (5 bases). V was pared by 1 base and J by 7 bases, with 5 bases between. The CDR3 is 13 residues long. Germline V lookup: CDR1 SGHDN, CDR2 FVKESK. The CDR3 DNA reads TGTGCCAGCAGCCAAGCAGGGAATTCACCCCTCCACTTT. It encodes CASSQAGNSPLHF.

By frequency in the sample, this clonotype is medium-sized. The J gene is TRBJ1-1, the V gene TRBV19; D remains unclear. CDR3 length: 11 amino acids. The V gene's germline CDR1 is LNHDA and CDR2 SQIVND (reference sequence). Trimming stripped 6 bases from V and 10 bases from J, with 12 bases between. The chain's CDR3 is CASSRGSVAFF. Here the CDR3 DNA reads TGTGCCAGTAGCCGGGGATCGGTAGCTTTCTTT.

This clonotype was recorded many times. The chain uses TRBV12-5 and TRBJ1-5, with D maybe TRBD1 (5 bases). This CDR3 region has 15 residues. V lost 7 bases, J lost 4 bases, and 17 bases lay in between. Per the germline V gene, CDR1 is LGHNT and CDR2 is FRNRAP. The CDR3 region is CASAPPRGSNQPQHF. CDR3 coding DNA: TGTGCTAGTGCTCCCCCCCGGGGGAGTAATCAGCCCCAGCATTTT.

This clonotype is categorized as medium-sized (0.01 to 0.1%). The chain employs TRBV6-1 and TRBJ2-2, with D perhaps matching TRBD1 or TRBD2 (5 bases each). V shed 5 bases and J shed 1 base, with 20 bases lying between them. The CDR3 has 18 residues. Germline CDR1 is MNHNS and CDR2 is SASEGT. Here the CDR3 DNA reads TGTGCCAGCAGTTTGAGGGGTGAGACGTCCTGGAACACCGGGGAGCTGTTTTTT. Residues: CASSLRGETSWNTGELFF.

This clonotype is deemed medium-sized (0.01 to 0.1%). The chain carries TRBV19 and TRBJ1-2; D gene uncertain. Germline V CDR1 and CDR2: LNHDA, SQIVND (reference sequence). V dropped 8 bases and J dropped 2 bases, with 9 bases sitting between them. This CDR3 spans 12 amino acids. Here the CDR3 reads CASEGGNYGYTF. For the CDR3, the DNA is TGTGCCAGTGAGGGCGGAAACTATGGCTACACCTTC.

The sample holds many counts of this clonotype. The chain links TRBV5-4 to TRBJ2-1; perhaps TRBD2 as D (5 bases). The CDR3 runs to 15 residues. Trimming took off 4 bases at V and 0 bases at J, with 11 bases between the two ends. Looked up from germline, CDR1 is SGHNT and CDR2 is YYREEE (reference sequence). The CDR3 DNA follows: TGTGCCAGCAGCCCCAGTGGGAGCTCCTACAATGAGCAGTTCTTC. Translating gives CASSPSGSSYNEQFF.

This clonotype was picked up a small number of times. The rearrangement uses TRBV12-3 or TRBV12-4 and TRBJ1-2; the D is unclear. This CDR3 is 14 amino acids long. V lost 5 bases and J lost 4, with 14 bases in between. CDR3 loop: CASSEQWVGYGYTF. As DNA, the CDR3 is TGTGCCAGCAGTGAGCAGTGGGTCGGCTATGGCTACACCTTC.

By frequency in the sample, this clonotype is medium-sized (0.01 to 0.1%). The rearrangement joins TRBV19 to TRBJ1-1; D uncertain. There are 11 residues in the CDR3. Looked up from germline, CDR1 is LNHDA and CDR2 is SQIVND (reference sequence). Trimming removed 6 bases from V and 4 bases from J, with 6 bases in between. The CDR3 nucleotides read TGTGCCAGTAGGTCGGGCACTGAAGCTTTCTTT. Protein sequence: CASRSGTEAFF.

The sample holds many counts of this clonotype. J is TRBJ2-7 and V is TRBV7-9; a weak D match, TRBD2 (6 bases). CDR1 and CDR2 from the germline V gene are SEHNR and FQNEAQ (reference sequence). V gave up 6 bases and J gave up 5 bases, with 11 bases separating them. This CDR3 comprises 12 residues. The chain's CDR3 is CASSQGLDEQYF. CDR3 bases: TGTGCCAGCAGTCAGGGACTCGACGAGCAGTACTTC.

This clonotype has a count of ten or more. The chain couples TRBV6-5 to TRBJ2-1; D gene unclear. This CDR3 has 15 residues. Germline V lookup: CDR1 MNHEY, CDR2 SVGAGI. The germline V and J ends were trimmed by 0 bases and 4 bases, with 10 bases remaining between them. CDR3 DNA: TGTGCCAGCAGTTACTCGAATGCAAGGTACAATGAGCAGTTCTTC. This sequence encodes CASSYSNARYNEQFF.

Relative to its sample, this clonotype is medium-sized. The chain combines TRBV19 with TRBJ1-2; D might be TRBD1 (5 bases). Germline CDR1 is LNHDA and CDR2 is SQIVND (reference sequence). The CDR3 loop spans 13 amino acids. The ends were cut back, 9 bases at V and 4 bases at J, with 15 bases in the middle. The CDR3 region is CASRDPGPYGYTF. The CDR3 nucleotides read TGTGCCAGCCGGGACCCCGGGCCCTATGGCTACACCTTC.

The chain links TRBV19 to TRBJ2-7; TRBD1 matches 7 bases. The CDR3 is made up of 16 amino acids. The V segment lost 2 bases and the J segment 3 bases; nucleotides outside the gene matches: 10. Germline V gives CDR1 LNHDA, CDR2 SQIVND (reference sequence). The CDR3 sequence: CASSIWSGTDGYEQYF. CDR3 coding DNA: TGTGCCAGTAGTATATGGTCCGGGACAGACGGCTACGAGCAGTACTTC.